Listed below are T cell receptor beta chains from one sample, sequenced in a study of T cells in Graves' hyperthyroidism and ophthalmopathy. MiXCR, applied by TCRdb to the multiplex PCR reads, yields one record per CDR3 protein. The table lists about 400,000 distinct CDR3 sequences, over 11% of them singletons. Specimen: blood. Receptor source: a man between 50 and 59 years old with Graves' ophthalmopathy. The CDR3 runs from the conserved cysteine through the conserved F or W. D genes are given only for firm matches. Expanded clones get a size class; other rows say once, few or many, or leave the size out.

TRBJ2-3 | . | few | TRBV10-3 | TGTGCCATCAGTGAAAGGACTGGCACAGATACGCAGTATTTT | CAISERTGTDTQYF
TRBJ2-7 | . | many | TRBV2 | TGTGCCAGCAGTGTTGGTAGAACCTACGAGCAGTACTTC | CASSVGRTYEQYF
TRBJ2-2 | . | many | TRBV30 | TGTTGCCTAGGGGTAGCGGCAATCACCGGGGAGCTGTTTTTT | CCLGVAAITGELFF
TRBJ2-3 | . | . | TRBV7-2 | TGTGCCAGCAGCTTAGAACACAGTAGCACAGATACGCAGTATTTT | CASSLEHSSTDTQYF
TRBJ2-7 | . | few | TRBV3-1 | TGTGCCAGCAGCCAAGATCTGAGGGGGTACGAGCAGTACTTC | CASSQDLRGYEQYF
TRBJ2-3 | . | . | TRBV7-3 | TGTGCCAGCAGCAAACAGGGCGGTTCAGATACGCAGTATTTT | CASSKQGGSDTQYF
TRBJ2-3 | TRBD2 | many | TRBV7-9 | TGTGCCAGCAGCTTATATCGGGGGGTAGACTCCACAGATACGCAGTATTTT | CASSLYRGVDSTDTQYF
TRBJ2-7 | . | few | TRBV19 | TGTGCCAGTAGTATAGCTACAGGGTCCTACGAGCAGTACTTC | CASSIATGSYEQYF
TRBJ2-5 | . | many | TRBV5-5 | TGTGCCAGCAGCTTTCTAGCGAGCGGTACCAAGTTTGGCTACCAAGAGACCCAGTACTTC | CASSFLASGTKFGYQETQYF
TRBJ2-3 | . | many | TRBV29-1 | TGCAGCGCCAGCACAGGGTCCCCCACAGATACGCAGTATTTT | CSASTGSPTDTQYF
TRBJ1-6 | . | many | TRBV20-1 | TGCAGTGCTAGAGATTCGGACAGTTGGACCTATAATTCACCCCTCCACTTT | CSARDSDSWTYNSPLHF
TRBJ2-5 | TRBD2 | many | TRBV2 | TGTGCCAGCAGTGCAAGAGGACTAGAGGGGGAGACCCAGTACTTC | CASSARGLEGETQYF
TRBJ2-7 | TRBD2 | many | TRBV9 | TGTGCCAGCGGCAGCGGGAACTATCTTGCCGAGCAGTACTTC | CASGSGNYLAEQYF
TRBJ2-3 | . | many | TRBV5-5 | TGTGCCAGCAGGGGGAGGCTAGCGATCCAGAACACAGATACGCAGTATTTT | CASRGRLAIQNTDTQYF
TRBJ1-3 | . | . | TRBV19 | TGTGCCAGTAGTATCGGTGGAAACACCATATATTTT | CASSIGGNTIYF
TRBJ1-6 | TRBD1 | . | TRBV6-5 | TGTGCCAGCAGTTACACCCGACCGGGACAGGGAAATTCACCCCTCCACTTT | CASSYTRPGQGNSPLHF
TRBJ1-6 | TRBD1 | few | TRBV7-2 | TGTGCCAGCAGCTTAAACAATATTTACTCGGACAGGGGGCTTTATTCACCCCTCCACTTT | CASSLNNIYSDRGLYSPLHF
TRBJ2-3 | . | many | TRBV11-2 | TGTGCCAGCAGCTTAGTTGGACGGGCTAGCACAGATACGCAGTATTTT | CASSLVGRASTDTQYF
TRBJ1-6 | . | many | TRBV2 | TGTGCCAGCAGTGTTTCGGCAACCCAGCGCTCACCCCTCCACTTT | CASSVSATQRSPLHF
TRBJ1-5 | . | few | TRBV6-1 | TGTGCCAGCAGTGAAAGTACGGCCGGGAGTCATCAGCCCCAGCATTTT | CASSESTAGSHQPQHF
TRBJ2-2 | TRBD2 | . | TRBV19 | TGTGCCAGTAGGCCGGGACTAGCAGGGTTTCCCGGGGAGCTGTTTTTT | CASRPGLAGFPGELFF
TRBJ1-3 | TRBD1 | . | TRBV18 | TGTGCCAGCTCACTTAACCGGGACAGTGCCGGAAACACCATATATTTT | CASSLNRDSAGNTIYF
TRBJ1-1 | TRBD1 | many | TRBV6-1 | TGTGCCAGCAGTAGGGGACAGGCAGACACTGAAGCTTTCTTT | CASSRGQADTEAFF
TRBJ1-1 | TRBD1 | . | TRBV10-3 | TGTGCCATCAGTGAGGACAGACAGGGGAGGGCTTTCTTT | CAISEDRQGRAFF
TRBJ2-1 | TRBD2 | . | TRBV11-3 | TGTGCCAGCAGCGGGAGGGCCGATGAGCAGTTCTTC | CASSGRADEQFF
TRBJ2-3 | . | many | TRBV28 | TGTGCCCTACGGGGGCCAGGCACAGATACGCAGTATTTT | CALRGPGTDTQYF
TRBJ1-2 | TRBD1 | . | TRBV6-1 | TGTGCCAGCAGTGAACTTTTTACGACAGGGAGCTATGGCTACACCTTC | CASSELFTTGSYGYTF
TRBJ1-1 | . | . | TRBV11-3 | TGTGCCAGCAGCTCTTACTGGAATGAAGCTTTCTTT | CASSSYWNEAFF
TRBJ2-1 | . | many | TRBV27 | TGTGCCAGCAGTATGTATAGCGGTTTAACATACAATGAGCAGTTCTTC | CASSMYSGLTYNEQFF
TRBJ2-2 | TRBD1 | . | TRBV7-3 | TGTGCCAGCAGCCGGGACAGAACGAACACCGGGGAGCTGTTTTTT | CASSRDRTNTGELFF
TRBJ1-1 | . | . | TRBV14 | TGTGCCAGCAGCCAAGATCAGGAGCTCATGAACACTGAAGCTTTCTTT | CASSQDQELMNTEAFF
TRBJ2-1 | TRBD2 | few | TRBV4-1 | TGCGCCAGCAGCCAACTGGGACTAGATGAGCAGTTCTTC | CASSQLGLDEQFF
TRBJ1-6 | . | many | TRBV6-1 | TGTGCCAGCAGGAAAGCGGGCAGGGGAAATTCACCCCTCCACTTT | CASRKAGRGNSPLHF
TRBJ1-1 | TRBD1 | many | TRBV11-3 | TGTGCCAGCAGATTGACAGGGATGAACACTGAAGCTTTCTTT | CASRLTGMNTEAFF
TRBJ2-1 | TRBD2 | many | TRBV19 | TGTGCCAGTAGTATAGGTCTAGCGGGAGGGCCCTACAATGAGCAGTTCTTC | CASSIGLAGGPYNEQFF
TRBJ2-1 | TRBD2 | . | TRBV4-1 | TGCGCCAGCAGCCACCGGGAGGCCACCTACAATGAGCAGTTCTTC | CASSHREATYNEQFF
TRBJ2-5 | . | . | TRBV10-3 | TGTGCCATCAAAGGGGAACAAGAGACCCAGTACTTC | CAIKGEQETQYF
TRBJ1-1 | . | many | TRBV12-5 | TGTGCTAGTGGTTTGTCCCTACAGCATTCACTCACTGAAGCTTTCTTT | CASGLSLQHSLTEAFF
TRBJ2-3 | . | many | TRBV12-3/TRBV12-4 | TGTGCCAGCAGTTTAGCGCCGGGCGGGTTAGATACGCAGTATTTT | CASSLAPGGLDTQYF
TRBJ2-3 | . | . | TRBV12-3/TRBV12-4 | TGTGCCAGCAGTTTCGCTGGACAGCGCACAGATACGCAGTATTTT | CASSFAGQRTDTQYF
TRBJ2-7 | TRBD2 | many | TRBV13 | TGTGCCAGCAGCCGCCGGGGACTAGCGGGGGACCCCTCCCCCGGGCAGTACTTC | CASSRRGLAGDPSPGQYF
TRBJ2-2 | . | . | TRBV25-1 | TGTGCCAGCACCCCCGGGAGTGGCGCCGGGGAGCTGTTTTTT | CASTPGSGAGELFF
TRBJ2-7 | TRBD1 | . | TRBV27 | TGTGCCAGCAGTTCCCGTCCAGGGGGCCGCGAGCAGTACTTC | CASSSRPGGREQYF
TRBJ2-3 | TRBD2 | . | TRBV20-1 | TGCAGTGCTGCCCCGGGGACTAGCGGGAGGGGGTCGCAGTATTTT | CSAAPGTSGRGSQYF
TRBJ1-2 | TRBD1 | many | TRBV6-1 | TGTGCCAGCACCTTGGGACAGGGGGCAGGCTACACCTTC | CASTLGQGAGYTF
TRBJ2-1 | TRBD2 | . | TRBV7-2 | TGTGCCAGCAGCTCCTCTAGCGGGACCTACAATGAGCAGTTCTTC | CASSSSSGTYNEQFF
TRBJ2-3 | TRBD2 | many | TRBV20-1 | TGCAGTGCTATGGCGGGAGGCCGCACAGATACGCAGTATTTT | CSAMAGGRTDTQYF
TRBJ2-1 | . | . | TRBV24-1 | TGTGCCACCAGTGAATGGAAGTACAATGAGCAGTTCTTC | CATSEWKYNEQFF
TRBJ2-2 | . | . | TRBV9 | TGTGCCAGCAGCATAGGAACAGGGAATACCGGGGAGCTGTTTTTT | CASSIGTGNTGELFF